The rows below give T cell receptor beta chains drawn from one sample of a study of CD8 T cells in ankylosing spondylitis. TCRdb independently ran MiXCR on the 5' RACE reads; one entry per CDR3 protein. The data hold 250,000 or so distinct CDR3 sequences, with approximately 24% observed a single time. The material sequenced was blood, either unsorted or a sorted T cell fraction (not recorded which). These receptors were obtained from a male donor with ankylosing spondylitis or in good health (not recorded which). Each CDR3 is given with its conserved first and last residue. Each record gives: CDR3 DNA, CDR3 protein, D gene, V gene, clone size, J gene. A D gene is named only where the DNA matches it firmly. Some rows have no size entry. The others give once, few or many, or a class for an expanded clone.

CDR3 DNA: TGTGCCAGCAGGCCGACAGGTCTCACTGAAGCTTTCTTT; CDR3 protein: CASRPTGLTEAFF; D gene: NA; V gene: TRBV27; clone size: NA; J gene: TRBJ1-1
CDR3 DNA: TGTGCCAGCAGCCAGAAACAGGGCGCTGAAGCTTTCTTT; CDR3 protein: CASSQKQGAEAFF; D gene: NA; V gene: TRBV14; clone size: few; J gene: TRBJ1-1
CDR3 DNA: TGTGCCAGCAGCTTAAGTACTAGCGGGGGGGCCGAGGAGACCCAGTACTTC; CDR3 protein: CASSLSTSGGAEETQYF; D gene: TRBD2; V gene: TRBV13; clone size: NA; J gene: TRBJ2-5
CDR3 DNA: TGCGCCAGCAGGGTTGTCATGTCGAACACCGGGGAGCTGTTTTTT; CDR3 protein: CASRVVMSNTGELFF; D gene: NA; V gene: TRBV5-1; clone size: many; J gene: TRBJ2-2
CDR3 DNA: TGCAGTGCTAAAAGGGATGGCTACACCTTC; CDR3 protein: CSAKRDGYTF; D gene: NA; V gene: TRBV20-1; clone size: NA; J gene: TRBJ1-2
CDR3 DNA: TGCAGTGCTAGAGATGGCGGGACAGGGAGTGAAAAACTGTTTTTT; CDR3 protein: CSARDGGTGSEKLFF; D gene: TRBD1; V gene: TRBV20-1; clone size: many; J gene: TRBJ1-4
CDR3 DNA: TGTGCCAGCAGGTACAGACTCAGGGATACTGGAAACACCATATATTTT; CDR3 protein: CASRYRLRDTGNTIYF; D gene: NA; V gene: TRBV12-3/TRBV12-4; clone size: many; J gene: TRBJ1-3
CDR3 DNA: TGCAGCGTCTCCCCCCACCTACGACAGGGCGAAGGCTACACCTTC; CDR3 protein: CSVSPHLRQGEGYTF; D gene: TRBD1; V gene: TRBV29-1; clone size: many; J gene: TRBJ1-2
CDR3 DNA: TGCAGTGGGACCTCCGGGGTGACTCTCACAGATACGCAGTATTTT; CDR3 protein: CSGTSGVTLTDTQYF; D gene: NA; V gene: TRBV20-1; clone size: NA; J gene: TRBJ2-3
CDR3 DNA: TGCAGTGCCCTGGACACCAATCAGCCCCAGCATTTT; CDR3 protein: CSALDTNQPQHF; D gene: NA; V gene: TRBV20-1; clone size: many; J gene: TRBJ1-5
CDR3 DNA: TGCAGTGTTCCACAACAGGGGTACGAGCAGTACTTC; CDR3 protein: CSVPQQGYEQYF; D gene: TRBD1; V gene: TRBV20-1; clone size: NA; J gene: TRBJ2-7
CDR3 DNA: TGCAGCGTTCTCGACAGGGCCCTTTATGGTGAGCAGTTCTTC; CDR3 protein: CSVLDRALYGEQFF; D gene: TRBD1; V gene: TRBV29-1; clone size: few; J gene: TRBJ2-1
CDR3 DNA: TGCGCCAGCAGCCATTACGGGGGTTCTGGAAACACCATATATTTT; CDR3 protein: CASSHYGGSGNTIYF; D gene: NA; V gene: TRBV4-1; clone size: many; J gene: TRBJ1-3
CDR3 DNA: TGCAGTGCTAGACCCAGACAGGGGCGTGTCTACGAGCAGTACTTC; CDR3 protein: CSARPRQGRVYEQYF; D gene: TRBD1; V gene: TRBV20-1; clone size: few; J gene: TRBJ2-7
CDR3 DNA: TGTGCCAGCAGCAGGGATCTGAACACTGAAGCTTTCTTT; CDR3 protein: CASSRDLNTEAFF; D gene: NA; V gene: TRBV7-6; clone size: few; J gene: TRBJ1-1
CDR3 DNA: TGCAGCGTTGAAGGTCGGACAGGGGGCGTTGGCTACACCTTC; CDR3 protein: CSVEGRTGGVGYTF; D gene: TRBD1; V gene: TRBV29-1; clone size: many; J gene: TRBJ1-2
CDR3 DNA: TGCAGCGTTGGAACGGGCTCTATCTCCTACTACACCTTC; CDR3 protein: CSVGTGSISYYTF; D gene: NA; V gene: TRBV29-1; clone size: many; J gene: TRBJ1-2